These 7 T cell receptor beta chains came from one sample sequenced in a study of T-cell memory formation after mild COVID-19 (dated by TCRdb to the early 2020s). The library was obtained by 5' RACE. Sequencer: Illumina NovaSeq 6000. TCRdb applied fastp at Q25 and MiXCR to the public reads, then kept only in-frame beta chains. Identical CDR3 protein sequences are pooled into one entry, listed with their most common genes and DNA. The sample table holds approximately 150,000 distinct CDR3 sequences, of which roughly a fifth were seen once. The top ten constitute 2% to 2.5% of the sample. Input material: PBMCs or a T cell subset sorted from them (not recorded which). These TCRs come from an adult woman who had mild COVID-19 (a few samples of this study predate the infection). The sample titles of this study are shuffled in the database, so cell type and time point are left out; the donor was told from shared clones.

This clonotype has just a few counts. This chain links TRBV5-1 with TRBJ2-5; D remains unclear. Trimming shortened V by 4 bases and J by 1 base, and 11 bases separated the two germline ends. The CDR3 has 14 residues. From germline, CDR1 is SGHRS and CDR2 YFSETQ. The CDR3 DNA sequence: TGCGCCAGCAGCCCCGGGTCCAGCCAAGAGACCCAGTACTTC. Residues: CASSPGSSQETQYF.

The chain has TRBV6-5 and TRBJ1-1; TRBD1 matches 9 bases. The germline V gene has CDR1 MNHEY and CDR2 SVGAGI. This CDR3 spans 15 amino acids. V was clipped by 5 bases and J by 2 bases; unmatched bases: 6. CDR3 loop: CASSKQGAVNTEAFF. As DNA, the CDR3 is TGTGCCAGCAGTAAACAGGGGGCTGTTAACACTGAAGCTTTCTTT.

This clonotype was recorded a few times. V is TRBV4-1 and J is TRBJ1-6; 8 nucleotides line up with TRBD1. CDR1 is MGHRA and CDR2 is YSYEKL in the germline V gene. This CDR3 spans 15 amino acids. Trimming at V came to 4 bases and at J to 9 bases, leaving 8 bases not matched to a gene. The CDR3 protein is CASSRLTGDSSPLHF. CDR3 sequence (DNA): TGCGCCAGCAGCCGCCTGACAGGGGATAGTTCACCCCTCCACTTT.

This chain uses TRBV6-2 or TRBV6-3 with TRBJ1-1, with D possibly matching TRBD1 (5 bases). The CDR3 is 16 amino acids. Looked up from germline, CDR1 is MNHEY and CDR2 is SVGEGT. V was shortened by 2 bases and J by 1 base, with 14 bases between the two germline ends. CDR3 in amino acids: CASSYGRSGWNTEAFF. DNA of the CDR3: TGTGCCAGCAGTTACGGTCGATCAGGGTGGAACACTGAAGCTTTCTTT.

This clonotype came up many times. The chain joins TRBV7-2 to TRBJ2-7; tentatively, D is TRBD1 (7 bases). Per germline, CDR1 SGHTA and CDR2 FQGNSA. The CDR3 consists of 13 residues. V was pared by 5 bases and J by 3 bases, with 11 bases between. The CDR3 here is CASSAGTDYEQYF. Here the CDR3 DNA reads TGTGCCAGCAGCGCGGGGACAGACTACGAGCAGTACTTC.

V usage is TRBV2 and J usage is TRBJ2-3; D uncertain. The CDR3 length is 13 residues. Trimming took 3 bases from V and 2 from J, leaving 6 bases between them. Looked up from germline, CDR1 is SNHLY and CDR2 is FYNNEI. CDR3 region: CASSDGYTDTQYF. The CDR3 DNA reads TGTGCCAGCAGTGACGGGTACACAGATACGCAGTATTTT.

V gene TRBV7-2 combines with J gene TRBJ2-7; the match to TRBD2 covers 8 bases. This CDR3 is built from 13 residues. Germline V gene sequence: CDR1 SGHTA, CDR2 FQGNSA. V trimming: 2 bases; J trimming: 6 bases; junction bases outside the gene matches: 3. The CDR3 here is CASSLRLAREQYF. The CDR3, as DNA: TGTGCCAGCAGCTTAAGACTAGCGCGCGAGCAGTACTTC.